This T cell receptor (beta chain) was identified during a study of CD8 T cells in ankylosing spondylitis. As the method for making TCR beta libraries, quantitative 5'-RACE with molecular barcodes was used. TCRdb itself ran the 5' RACE reads through MiXCR, one entry per CDR3 protein. This sample has around 340,000 distinct CDR3 sequences, with 20% to 25% found just once. Unmatched junction bases numbered 9, after V lost 11 bases and J lost 0 bases. The CDR3 loop spans 14 amino acids. Germline V lookup: CDR1 SNHLY, CDR2 FYNNEI. This clonotype has just a few counts. This sequence originates from a male donor with ankylosing spondylitis or in good health (not recorded which). The chain links TRBV2 to TRBJ2-5, with 7 nucleotides matching TRBD2. The sample consisted of blood, either unsorted or a sorted T cell fraction (not recorded which). The CDR3 is CAGLGGGYQETQYF. The CDR3 nucleotides read TGTGCCGGACTTGGCGGGGGATACCAAGAGACCCAGTACTTC.